The source of this T cell receptor beta chain is a study of T-cell reconstitution after alpha-beta-depleted transplantation in children. The TCRbeta library was prepared with unique molecular identifiers. TCRdb passed the PCR reads through MiXCR, listing each CDR3 protein once. This repertoire shows hundreds of thousands of distinct CDR3 sequences, 18% found once; its top ten account for over 3%. The V and J ends lost 3 bases and 6 bases respectively, with 8 bases between them. This CDR3 comprises 12 residues. Germline V lookup: CDR1 MGHRA, CDR2 YSYEKL. This sequence originates from a human donor who donated a stem cell graft to a child with acute lymphoblastic leukemia. The V and J genes are TRBV4-1 and TRBJ1-1, with D tentatively TRBD1 (5 bases). Material: PBMCs from the stem cell graft donor, obtained from the stem cell graft. CDR3 region: CASSQWGPEAFF. The CDR3 bases are TGCGCCAGCAGCCAGTGGGGCCCTGAAGCTTTCTTT.